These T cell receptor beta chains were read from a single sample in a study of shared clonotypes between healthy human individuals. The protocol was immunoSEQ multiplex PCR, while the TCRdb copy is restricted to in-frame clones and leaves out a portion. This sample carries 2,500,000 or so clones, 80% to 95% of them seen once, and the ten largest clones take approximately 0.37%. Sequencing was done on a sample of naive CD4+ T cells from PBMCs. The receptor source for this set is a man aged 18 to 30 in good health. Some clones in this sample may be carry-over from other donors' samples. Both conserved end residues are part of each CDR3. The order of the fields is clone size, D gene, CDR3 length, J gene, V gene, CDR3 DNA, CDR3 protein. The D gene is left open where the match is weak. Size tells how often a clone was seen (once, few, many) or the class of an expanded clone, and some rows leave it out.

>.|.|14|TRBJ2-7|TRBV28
TGTGCCAGCAGTTTACGGCTAGCAGACTACGAGCAGTACTTC
CASSLRLADYEQYF
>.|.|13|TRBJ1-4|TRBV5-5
TGTGCCAGCAGCGAGGGACCTAATGAAAAACTGTTTTTT
CASSEGPNEKLFF
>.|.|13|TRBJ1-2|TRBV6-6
TGTGCCAGCATTCACAGGGACCGCTATGGCTACACCTTC
CASIHRDRYGYTF
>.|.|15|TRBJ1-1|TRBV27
TGTGCCAGCAGTTCGCCGTTAATGAAGAACACTGAAGCTTTCTTT
CASSSPLMKNTEAFF
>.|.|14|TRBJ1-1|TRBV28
TGTGCCAGCAGTTTAAGAGCACTGAACACTGAAGCTTTCTTT
CASSLRALNTEAFF
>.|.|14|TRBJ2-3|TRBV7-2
TGTGCCAGCAGCTTATTGGTTCCTGGGGGTACGCAGTATTTT
CASSLLVPGGTQYF
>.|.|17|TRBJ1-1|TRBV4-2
TGTGCCAGCAGCCAAGATGAGGGCAGGTTGAGAGGGACTGAAGCTTTCTTT
CASSQDEGRLRGTEAFF
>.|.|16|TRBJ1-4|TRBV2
TGTGCCAGCAGCGCTAGCCAGACTGCAACTAATGAAAAACTGTTTTTT
CASSASQTATNEKLFF
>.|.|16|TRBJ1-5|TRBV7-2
TGTGCCAGCAGTCTGGGGCAGGGAACGGGCTTTCAGCCCCAGCATTTT
CASSLGQGTGFQPQHF
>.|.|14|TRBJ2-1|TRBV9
TGTGCCAGCAGCGAACAGCCCTTAGGGAATGAGCAGTTCTTC
CASSEQPLGNEQFF
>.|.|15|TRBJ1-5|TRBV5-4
TGTGCCAGCAGCTGGGGTCCGGACGGTGATCAGCCCCAGCATTTT
CASSWGPDGDQPQHF
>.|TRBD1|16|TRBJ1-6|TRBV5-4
TGTGCCAGCAGCCCGGCCGGGACAGCGAGAGGTTCACCCCTCCACTTT
CASSPAGTARGSPLHF
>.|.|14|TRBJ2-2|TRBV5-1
TGCGCCAGCAGCTTGAACATCGACACCGGGGAGCTGTTTTTT
CASSLNIDTGELFF
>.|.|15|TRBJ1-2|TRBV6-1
TGTGCCAGCACCGAGGCGGGGCCGTCTGACCGTGGCTACACCTTC
CASTEAGPSDRGYTF
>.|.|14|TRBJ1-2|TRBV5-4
TGTGCCAGCAGCTCCAGGAAAACTAACTATGGCTACACCTTC
CASSSRKTNYGYTF
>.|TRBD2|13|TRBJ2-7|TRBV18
TGTGCCAGCTCACCCGGGACTACCTACGAGCAGTACTTC
CASSPGTTYEQYF
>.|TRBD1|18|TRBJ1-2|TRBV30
TGTGCCTGGAGTCCCCCGGGGACAGGGTTCGCCCGTAACTATGGCTACACCTTC
CAWSPPGTGFARNYGYTF
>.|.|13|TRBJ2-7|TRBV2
TGTGCCAGCTGTGCGGGGAGCTCCTACGAGCAGTACTTC
CASCAGSSYEQYF
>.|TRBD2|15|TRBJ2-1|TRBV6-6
TGTGCCAGCCGCCAAAGCGGGAGGGGGGTCGGTGAGCAGTTCTTC
CASRQSGRGVGEQFF
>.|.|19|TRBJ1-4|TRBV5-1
TGCGCCAGCAGCTTGAACCGGGCGCACCCAGGGGAGACTAATGAAAAACTGTTTTTT
CASSLNRAHPGETNEKLFF
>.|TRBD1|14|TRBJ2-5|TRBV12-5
TGTGCTAGTGGTTCGGGGACAGGGGCAGAGACCCAGTACTTC
CASGSGTGAETQYF
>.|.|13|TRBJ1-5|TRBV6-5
TGTGCCAGCAGAGAACAGGCTAATCAGCCCCAGCATTTT
CASREQANQPQHF
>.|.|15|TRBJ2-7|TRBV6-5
TGTGCCAGCAGCAAGATTTGGGACGGAGCCTACGAGCAGTACTTC
CASSKIWDGAYEQYF
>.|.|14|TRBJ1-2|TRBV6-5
TGTGCCAGCAGTGAGGTCGACAGATCCTATGGCTACACCTTC
CASSEVDRSYGYTF
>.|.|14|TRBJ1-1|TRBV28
TGTGCCAGCAGTTTAGTCAGGGTAGTGACTGAAGCTTTCTTT
CASSLVRVVTEAFF
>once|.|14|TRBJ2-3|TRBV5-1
TGCGCCAGCAGGGCGGGAACTAGCACAGATACGCAGTATTTT
CASRAGTSTDTQYF
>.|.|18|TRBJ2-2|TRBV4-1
TGCGCCAGCAGCCCCCGGGTACTAGCCGGCACGAACACCGGGGAGCTGTTTTTT
CASSPRVLAGTNTGELFF
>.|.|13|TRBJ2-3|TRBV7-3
TGTGCCAGCAAATCGGGGGACACAGATACGCAGTATTTT
CASKSGDTDTQYF
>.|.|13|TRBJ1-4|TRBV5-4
TGTGCCAGCAGCCTAGTGTCGGATGAAAAACTGTTTTTT
CASSLVSDEKLFF
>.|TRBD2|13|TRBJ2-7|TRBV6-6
TGTGCCAGCAGTCGGGCGGGAGCCTACGAGCAGTACTTC
CASSRAGAYEQYF
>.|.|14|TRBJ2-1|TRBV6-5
TGTGCCAGCAGTTATAAGGGCCCTAGCGACGAGCAGTTCTTC
CASSYKGPSDEQFF
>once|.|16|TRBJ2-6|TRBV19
TGTGCCAGTAGTATAACCAGCAGCTCTGGGGCCAACGTCCTGACTTTC
CASSITSSSGANVLTF
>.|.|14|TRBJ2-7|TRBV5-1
TGCGCCAGCAGCTTGGTCCCCGGTCGGGACGAGCAGTACTTC
CASSLVPGRDEQYF
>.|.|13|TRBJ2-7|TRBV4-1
TGCGCCAGCAGCCAAGTCGGAGCCTACGAGCAGTACTTC
CASSQVGAYEQYF
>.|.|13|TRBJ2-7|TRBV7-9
TGTGCCAGCAGCCCCGTAAGCTCCTACGAGCAGTACTTC
CASSPVSSYEQYF
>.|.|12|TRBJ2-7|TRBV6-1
TGTGCCAGCAGTGAACTCTTCGTTTTAAAGTACTTC
CASSELFVLKYF
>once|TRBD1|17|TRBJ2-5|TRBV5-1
TGCGCCAGCAGCTTGGGGGGCGGACAGGGAGGCCAAGAGACCCAGTACTTC
CASSLGGGQGGQETQYF
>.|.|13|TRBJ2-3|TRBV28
TGTGCCAGCATGACGGCGGCCCCAGATACGCAGTATTTT
CASMTAAPDTQYF
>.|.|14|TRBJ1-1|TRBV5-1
TGCGCCAGCAGCTTGTGGGTTACCGGAAGTGAAGCTTTCTTT
CASSLWVTGSEAFF
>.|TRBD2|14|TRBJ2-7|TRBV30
TGTGCCTGGAGTAGACTAGCGGGGGTCCGGGAGCAGTACTTC
CAWSRLAGVREQYF
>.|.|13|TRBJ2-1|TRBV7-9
TGTGCCAGCAGCCCCCCGGGGAACAATGAGCAGTTCTTC
CASSPPGNNEQFF
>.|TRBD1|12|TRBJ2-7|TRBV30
TGTGCCTGGACAGGGGGCGGGTACGAGCAGTACTTC
CAWTGGGYEQYF
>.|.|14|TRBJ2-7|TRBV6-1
TGTGCCAGCAGTGAAGCCGGACGAGGCTACGAGCAGTACTTC
CASSEAGRGYEQYF
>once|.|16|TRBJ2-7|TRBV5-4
TGTGCCAGCAGATATGGGGCAACTACCCACCCCTACGAGCAGTACTTC
CASRYGATTHPYEQYF
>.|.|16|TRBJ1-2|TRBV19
TGTGCCAGTAGTATAGGGCAGGAACGGACTGGGTATGGCTACACCTTC
CASSIGQERTGYGYTF